Listed here are 12 T cell receptor beta chains from one sample, sequenced in a study of control samples from healthy donors and cancer patients. TCRdb keeps only in-frame clones here, not all; method: immunoSEQ multiplex PCR. The table records roughly 80,000 clones, 92% of them present only once. Material for sequencing was blood. The receptor set was obtained from a woman in her fifties or sixties in good health.

This chain joins TRBV6-5 and TRBJ1-6; D might be TRBD1 (5 bases). The ends were cut back, 6 bases at V and 8 bases at J, with 11 bases in the middle. CDR3 size: 13 residues. CDR1 is MNHEY and CDR2 is SVGAGI in the germline V gene. The CDR3 spells CASSPGYYSPLHF. CDR3 bases: TGTGCCAGCAGCCCAGGGTATTATTCACCCCTCCACTTT.

Here the CDR3 reads CALQLGGEKLFF. The CDR3 nucleotides are TGTGCCTTACAGCTGGGAGGTGAAAAACTGTTTTTT. This chain connects TRBV30 to TRBJ1-4; D is undetermined. Trimming removed 7 bases at V and 7 bases at J, with 13 bases between. CDR1 is GTSNPN and CDR2 is SVGIG in the germline V gene (reference sequence). This CDR3 has 12 residues.

This chain connects TRBV28 to TRBJ2-2, with 9 bases identical to TRBD1. Trimming removed 3 bases from V and 3 bases from J; junction bases left unmatched: 11. This CDR3 spans 18 amino acids. CDR1 and CDR2 from the germline V gene are MDHEN and SYDVKM. The CDR3 DNA follows: TGTGCCAGCAGTTTGGGGACAGGGTCCACGGCAGACACCGGGGAGCTGTTTTTT. It translates to CASSLGTGSTADTGELFF.

This chain joins TRBV30 and TRBJ2-6; the D gene is possibly TRBD1 (5 bases). Trimming took 3 bases from V and 1 from J, leaving 16 bases between them. The germline CDR1 and CDR2 sequences are GTSNPN and SVGIG (reference sequence). There are 17 residues in the CDR3. The DNA for the CDR3 is TGTGCCTGGAGGTGGCCAGGGTTGGGGTCTGGGGCCAACGTCCTGACTTTC. This codes for CAWRWPGLGSGANVLTF.

This sequence joins TRBV7-9 and TRBJ2-7, with a tentative D call TRBD2 (5 bases). Trimming shortened V by 3 bases and J by 0 bases, and 18 bases separated the two germline ends. The CDR3 spans 17 residues. The germline V gene encodes CDR1 SEHNR and CDR2 FQNEAQ (reference sequence). The CDR3 nucleotides are TGTGCCAGCAGCTTTTCTAGCTCCCCCTCTAGCTCCTACGAGCAGTACTTC. It is translated as CASSFSSSPSSSYEQYF.

The rearrangement joins TRBV5-1 to TRBJ2-4; TRBD2 is a possible D gene (6 bases). CDR3 length: 13 amino acids. Between the trimmed V and J ends, which lost 2 bases and 7 bases, there was a span of 10 bases. Germline CDR1 and CDR2: SGHRS and YFSETQ. Here the CDR3 reads CASSFGGGNIQYF. Here the CDR3 DNA reads TGCGCCAGCAGCTTCGGAGGAGGGAACATTCAGTACTTC.

V and J are TRBV25-1 and TRBJ2-1; D might be TRBD2 (5 bases). CDR1 is MGHDK, CDR2 SYGVNS, per germline. The CDR3 is 14 amino acids. V lost 3 bases, J lost 5 bases, and 11 bases lay in between. As DNA, the CDR3 is TGTGCCAGCAGTGATCCCAAGCGGAACAATGAGCAGTTCTTC. This gives the protein CASSDPKRNNEQFF.

J is TRBJ2-6 and V is TRBV7-9; maybe TRBD1 (5 bases). Germline V gives CDR1 SEHNR, CDR2 FQNEAQ (reference sequence). The CDR3 runs to 16 residues. V was shortened by 5 bases and J by 2 bases, with 13 bases between the two germline ends. The CDR3 coding sequence is TGTGCCAGCAGCCCCCAGACAGTCCCTGGGGCCAACGTCCTGACTTTC. Its translation is CASSPQTVPGANVLTF.

J is TRBJ1-4 and V is TRBV19; D unresolved. Between the trimmed V and J ends, which lost 3 bases and 5 bases, there was a span of 16 bases. In germline, CDR1 is LNHDA, CDR2 SQIVND (reference sequence). The CDR3 is 16 residues long. The chain's CDR3 is CASSMDRSRGNEKLFF. CDR3 nucleotides: TGTGCCAGTAGTATGGATCGGAGTCGAGGGAATGAAAAACTGTTTTTT.

The chain recombines TRBV29-1 with TRBJ2-5, with TRBD1 as a possible D gene (6 bases). V lost 4 bases and J 4 bases, leaving 13 bases between the germline ends. The CDR3 covers 13 residues. The germline CDR1 and CDR2 sequences are SQVTM and ANQGSEA. CDR3 sequence reads: CSVGGQGGETQYF. Written as DNA, the CDR3 is TGCAGCGTTGGTGGGCAAGGGGGAGAGACCCAGTACTTC.

This clone was seen only a few times. The chain carries TRBV24-1 and TRBJ2-1, with D tentatively TRBD1 (6 bases). V was trimmed by 12 bases and J by 3 bases, leaving 14 bases between them. CDR1 and CDR2 from the germline V gene are KGHDR and SFDVKD. The CDR3 has 13 residues. The CDR3 loop reads CAAQDSVYNEQFF. The DNA for the CDR3 is TGTGCCGCTCAGGACAGCGTCTACAATGAGCAGTTCTTC.

The chain is built from TRBV10-3 and TRBJ1-6; TRBD1 matches 9 bases. The CDR3 length is 13 residues. CDR1 is ENHRY, CDR2 SYGVKD, per germline. The V gene end was trimmed by 9 bases and the J gene end by 9 bases; junction bases not matched to a gene: 6. The CDR3 protein is CAIQQGAGSPLHF. CDR3 bases: TGTGCCATTCAACAGGGGGCAGGTTCACCCCTCCACTTT.